One sample yielded the 25 T cell receptor beta chains listed below, sequenced in a study of T cells in narcolepsy. TCRdb's table, derived via immunoSEQ multiplex PCR, lists solely in-frame clones and lacks some. This sample has approximately 31,000 clones; around 80% occur once, and the top ten carry over 0.95%. Specimen: CD45RA- memory CD4+ T cells from PBMCs. Receptors originate from a human donor with narcolepsy.

In nucleotides, the CDR3 is TGTGCCAGTAGTGCCACAGGGGCTGGAAACACCATATATTTT. This sequence encodes CASSATGAGNTIYF. The chain has TRBV19 and TRBJ1-3, with TRBD1 identical over 7 bases. The CDR3 contains 14 residues. V gave up 5 bases and J gave up 2 bases; unmatched junction bases: 3. CDR1 LNHDA and CDR2 SQIVND come from the germline V gene (reference sequence).

The CDR3 here is CASSTWQGANSGGNTIYF. Here the CDR3 DNA reads TGTGCCAGCAGCACTTGGCAGGGGGCTAACTCGGGAGGAAACACCATATATTTT. This rearrangement joins TRBV21-1 to TRBJ1-3; the table's TRBD1 call for D was not verified on the DNA. TRBV21-1 is marked as a pseudogene. The CDR3 extends over 18 amino acids.

The chain is built from TRBV5-1 and TRBJ1-2; no firm D call. The germline CDR1 and CDR2 sequences are SGHRS and YFSETQ. CDR3 size: 14 residues. The V gene lost 0 bases and the J gene lost 1 base, with 7 bases spanning the gap. The CDR3: CASSLGAFNYGYTF. For the CDR3, the DNA is TGCGCCAGCAGCTTGGGGGCGTTTAACTATGGCTACACCTTC.

This chain uses TRBV2 with TRBJ1-2; D call uncertain. Trimming removed 6 bases at V and 6 bases at J, with 14 bases between. This CDR3 spans 13 amino acids. Germline V lookup: CDR1 SNHLY, CDR2 FYNNEI. CDR3 sequence (DNA): TGTGCCAGCAGGCAGGACCTGTTGGATGGCTACACCTTC. Amino acids: CASRQDLLDGYTF.

In this sample, this clone turned up a few times. The J gene is TRBJ1-4, the V gene TRBV21-1. TRBV21-1 has pseudogene status. The CDR3 is made up of 15 amino acids. CDR3 loop: CASSDLLIKREKLFF. The CDR3 DNA sequence: TGTGCCAGCAGCGACCTATTAATCAAGAGGGAAAAACTGTTTTTT.

The chain is built from TRBV15 and TRBJ2-2, with D maybe TRBD2 (5 bases). Germline assignment: CDR1 LNHNV and CDR2 YYDKDF (reference sequence). With 0 bases removed from V and 3 bases from J, the gap between germline ends came to 11 bases. The CDR3 contains 16 residues. The CDR3 loop is CATSRERGSHTGELFF. For the CDR3, the DNA is TGTGCCACCAGCAGAGAGAGAGGGAGCCACACCGGGGAGCTGTTTTTT.

The rearrangement uses TRBV4-1 and TRBJ2-1; tentatively, D is TRBD2 (7 bases). Germline CDR1 is MGHRA and CDR2 is YSYEKL. The CDR3 has 17 amino acids. Deletions cut 1 base from V and 9 bases from J, with 22 bases between. CDR3 amino acids: CASSQVGGRTRDGEQFF. In DNA, the CDR3 is TGCGCCAGCAGCCAAGTCGGGGGGCGGACAAGAGATGGTGAGCAGTTCTTC.

This rearrangement joins TRBV10-3 to TRBJ1-1; maybe TRBD1 (5 bases). The CDR3 is 14 amino acids. The germline V gene encodes CDR1 ENHRY and CDR2 SYGVKD. V was pared by 0 bases and J by 4 bases, with 9 bases between. In nucleotides, the CDR3 is TGTGCCATCAGTGAGTCCGAGGGGACCACTGAAGCTTTCTTT. It encodes CAISESEGTTEAFF.

Only a few counts were recorded for this clone. The chain has TRBV9 and TRBJ2-6; D gene ambiguous. Germline assignment: CDR1 SGDLS and CDR2 YYNGEE. This CDR3 spans 13 amino acids. Trimming pared 6 bases from V and 4 bases from J, leaving 8 bases between. The CDR3 nucleotides are TGTGCCAGCACCATGGCGGGGGCCAACGTCCTGACTTTC. This codes for CASTMAGANVLTF. The variable domain in full, completed from reference TRBV9 and TRBJ2-6, reads DSGVTQTPKHLITATGQRVTLRCSPRSGDLSVYWYQQSLDQGLQFLIQYYNGEERAKGNILERFSAQQFPDLHSELNLSSLELGDSALYFCASTMAGANVLTFGAGSRLTVL.

The genes are TRBV5-5 and TRBJ2-5; perhaps TRBD1 as D (6 bases). CDR1 is SGHKS, CDR2 YYEKEE, per germline (reference sequence). Trimming removed 3 bases at V and 2 bases at J, with 14 bases between. The CDR3 is 15 amino acids. The CDR3 coding sequence is TGTGCCAGCAGCTCCAGGGGCCGGAAACAAGAGACCCAGTACTTC. Translated: CASSSRGRKQETQYF. The whole variable domain, remainder taken from reference TRBV5-5 and TRBJ2-5, is DAGVTQSPTHLIKTRGQQVTLRCSPISGHKSVSWYQQVLGQGPQFIFQYYEKEERGRGNFPDRFSARQFPNYSSELNVNALLLGDSALYLCASSSRGRKQETQYFGPGTRLLVL.

V is TRBV30 and J is TRBJ1-2; D not certain. The CDR3 contains 13 residues. Trimming removed 4 bases at V and 2 bases at J, with 11 bases between. CDR1 GTSNPN and CDR2 SVGIG come from the germline V gene (reference sequence). The CDR3 region is CAWTRPVNYGYTF. The CDR3 DNA reads TGTGCCTGGACCCGGCCGGTAAACTATGGCTACACCTTC.

The chain uses TRBV7-9 and TRBJ1-3, with D unresolved. The germline CDR1 and CDR2 sequences are SEHNR and FQNEAQ (reference sequence). The CDR3 runs 16 residues. Deletions cut 3 bases from V and 0 bases from J, with 12 bases between. The DNA of the CDR3 is TGTGCCAGCAGCTTTTCCGGCAAAGTCTCTGGAAACACCATATATTTT. It encodes CASSFSGKVSGNTIYF. Full variable domain (outside the CDR3, taken from reference TRBV7-9 and TRBJ1-3): DTGVSQNPRHKITKRGQNVTFRCDPISEHNRLYWYRQTLGQGPEFLTYFQNEAQLEKSRLLSDRFSAERPKGSFSTLEIQRTEQGDSAMYLCASSFSGKVSGNTIYFGEGSWLTVV.

The chain has TRBV11-2 and TRBJ1-1, with D unresolved. Trimming pared 2 bases from V and 7 bases from J, leaving 11 bases between. CDR3 length: 13 residues. Germline CDR1 and CDR2: SGHAT and FQNNGV. CDR3 sequence: CASSLSHRHEAFF. The CDR3 DNA reads TGTGCCAGCAGCTTAAGTCACCGTCATGAAGCTTTCTTT.

This chain links TRBV18 with TRBJ1-2; TRBD1 matches 8 bases. This CDR3 is built from 17 residues. Germline CDR1 reads KGHSH; CDR2 reads LQKENI. Germline trimming cut 0 bases from V and 4 bases from J; bases unmatched to any gene: 10. The CDR3: CASSPPGQGGASYGYTF. In DNA form, the CDR3 reads TGTGCCAGCTCACCACCTGGACAGGGAGGAGCATCCTATGGCTACACCTTC.

Turning to this clone: This CDR3 is also generated by other DNA sequences in the sample. The rearrangement links TRBV5-1 to TRBJ1-1, with 8 bases matching TRBD1. Germline V gene data show CDR1 as SGHRS and CDR2 as YFSETQ. V lost 0 bases, J lost 4 bases, and 5 bases stayed unmatched. This CDR3 region has 15 residues. Here the CDR3 reads CASSLEAGGITEAFF. The CDR3 nucleotides are TGCGCCAGCAGCTTGGAGGCAGGGGGCATCACTGAAGCTTTCTTT. Combining the CDR3 with reference TRBV5-1 and TRBJ1-1 gives the whole variable domain KAGVTQTPRYLIKTRGQQVTLSCSPISGHRSVSWYQQTPGQGLQFLFEYFSETQRNKGNFPGRFSGRQFSNSRSEMNVSTLELGDSALYLCASSLEAGGITEAFFGQGTRLTVV.

This chain links TRBV2 with TRBJ2-1, with TRBD2 matching 9 bases. Trimming at V came to 4 bases and at J to 1 base, leaving 17 bases not matched to a gene. The CDR3 length is 20 residues. Germline V gene sequence: CDR1 SNHLY, CDR2 FYNNEI. The CDR3 nucleotides are TGTGCCAGCAGTGTCTATGGCGGGGGGGCCGGTGGAAGATCCTACAATGAGCAGTTCTTC. It specifies CASSVYGGGAGGRSYNEQFF.

The V call is TRBV27, the J call TRBJ2-7; a weak D match, TRBD1 (6 bases). The length of the CDR3 is 17 residues. V was clipped by 4 bases and J by 2 bases, with 21 bases between them. The germline V gene encodes CDR1 MNHEY and CDR2 SMNVEV (reference sequence). Written as DNA, the CDR3 is TGTGCCAGCAGTTCATCAGGGTGGGGACAAACCGCCTACGAGCAGTACTTC. Amino acids: CASSSSGWGQTAYEQYF.

The genes are TRBV9 and TRBJ1-2; weak D call: TRBD1 (6 bases). Germline lookup yields CDR1 SGDLS and CDR2 YYNGEE. CDR3 length: 15 residues. The germline V and J ends were trimmed by 4 bases and 3 bases, with 16 bases remaining between them. CDR3 sequence: CASSSPGQLYYGYTF. In DNA, the CDR3 is TGTGCCAGCAGCTCCCCGGGACAATTGTACTATGGCTACACCTTC.

V and J are TRBV7-2 and TRBJ1-5; D might be TRBD1 (5 bases). Germline V gives CDR1 SGHTA, CDR2 FQGNSA. The CDR3 runs to 11 residues. Trimming removed 5 bases from V and 12 bases from J, with 11 bases in between. CDR3 sequence: CASSPLQGQHF. Here the CDR3 DNA reads TGTGCCAGCAGCCCACTTCAGGGCCAGCATTTT.

The rearrangement joins TRBV7-8 to TRBJ2-2, with D perhaps matching TRBD1 or TRBD2 (6 bases each). Deletions cut 3 bases from V and 1 base from J, with 9 bases between. The CDR3 is 15 residues long. Germline V CDR1 and CDR2: SGHVS, FQNEAQ. CDR3 protein: CASSFGGQNTGELFF. The CDR3 DNA reads TGTGCCAGCAGCTTCGGGGGCCAGAACACCGGGGAGCTGTTTTTT.

V is TRBV2 and J is TRBJ1-5; 8 nucleotides match TRBD1. Germline assignment: CDR1 SNHLY and CDR2 FYNNEI. There are 20 residues in the CDR3. The V and J ends lost 5 bases and 0 bases, in that order; junction bases with no gene match: 18. The CDR3 DNA is TGTGCCAGCAGTCGACAGGACAGGGAAGGGGTTTACGGTAGCAATCAGCCCCAGCATTTT. It encodes CASSRQDREGVYGSNQPQHF.

This chain connects TRBV5-1 to TRBJ2-2; the D call may be TRBD1 or TRBD2 (5 bases each). Germline CDR1 SGHRS, CDR2 YFSETQ. This CDR3 comprises 16 residues. V was cut by 1 base and J by 7 bases, with 17 bases left in between. In nucleotides, the CDR3 is TGCGCCAGCAGCTTGTTACCGGGACCAAGAGACGGGGAGCTGTTTTTT. Encoded protein: CASSLLPGPRDGELFF.

The chain uses TRBV10-3 and TRBJ2-7; D possibly corresponds to TRBD1 (6 bases). CDR1 is ENHRY, CDR2 SYGVKD, per germline. V was trimmed by 4 bases and J by 5 bases, leaving 12 bases between them. The CDR3 is made up of 13 amino acids. CDR3 in DNA: TGTGCCATCAGTGCTACAGGGAGCGACGAGCAGTACTTC. Translation: CAISATGSDEQYF.

The rearrangement uses TRBV19 and TRBJ2-7, with 9 bases that match TRBD1. CDR1 LNHDA and CDR2 SQIVND come from the germline V gene (reference sequence). V trimming: 5 bases; J trimming: 3 bases; junction bases outside the gene matches: 2. This CDR3 region has 13 residues. CDR3: CASSVDRGYEQYF. DNA of the CDR3: TGTGCCAGTAGTGTGGACAGGGGCTACGAGCAGTACTTC.

The chain uses TRBV6-5 and TRBJ1-1, with 8 nucleotides matching TRBD1. J gave up 1 base and V 5 bases, and 3 bases lay outside the gene matches. The germline V gene encodes CDR1 MNHEY and CDR2 SVGAGI. The CDR3 runs 14 residues. This chain's CDR3 is CASSGQGANTEAFF. The CDR3 DNA reads as TGTGCCAGCAGTGGCCAGGGGGCGAACACTGAAGCTTTCTTT.